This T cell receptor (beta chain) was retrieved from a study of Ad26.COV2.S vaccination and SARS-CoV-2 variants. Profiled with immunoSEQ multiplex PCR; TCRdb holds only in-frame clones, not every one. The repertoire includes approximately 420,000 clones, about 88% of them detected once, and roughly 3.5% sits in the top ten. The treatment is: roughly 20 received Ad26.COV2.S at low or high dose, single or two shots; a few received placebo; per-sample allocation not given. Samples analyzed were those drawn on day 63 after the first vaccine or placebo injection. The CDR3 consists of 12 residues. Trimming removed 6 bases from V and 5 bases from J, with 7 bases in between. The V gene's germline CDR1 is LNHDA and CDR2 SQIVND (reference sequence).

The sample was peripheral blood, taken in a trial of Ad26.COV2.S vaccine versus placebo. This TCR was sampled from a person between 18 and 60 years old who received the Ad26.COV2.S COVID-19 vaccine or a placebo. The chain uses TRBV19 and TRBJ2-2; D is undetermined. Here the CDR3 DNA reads TGTGCCAGTAGCAGGTATACCGGGGAGCTGTTTTTT. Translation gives CASSRYTGELFF.